The entry below gives a single T cell receptor (beta chain) sequence along with its context. The data were taken from a study of blood T cell repertoires in COVID-19. In the study overall: There were acute and convalescent COVID-19 samples, and they came from the United States, Italy and Spain. PBMCs, B-cell-depleted T cells, or T cells were the source of the cDNA or gDNA that made up the material.

This CDR3 spans 20 amino acids. CDR1 and CDR2 from the germline V gene are LNHDA and SQIVND (reference sequence). V was clipped by 7 bases and J by 2 bases; unmatched bases: 18. In the study's own analysis: Reference gene primer amplification gave estimated nucleated cell counts. TCRdb's table, derived via immunoSEQ multiplex PCR, lists solely in-frame clones and lacks some. Clone size and the V and J calls come from that table; the DNA yielded D and trimming. The table has approximately 150,000 clones, 75% to 90% seen once. The chain links TRBV19 to TRBJ2-3; TRBD2 agrees at 13 bases. Material: peripheral blood. The clonotype was recovered from a man aged 50 to 59 with active or convalescent COVID-19. For the CDR3, the DNA is TGTGCCAGTACCCTTACGACAGGGAAACTAGCGGGGGGGTCCACAGATACGCAGTATTTT. Protein: CASTLTTGKLAGGSTDTQYF.